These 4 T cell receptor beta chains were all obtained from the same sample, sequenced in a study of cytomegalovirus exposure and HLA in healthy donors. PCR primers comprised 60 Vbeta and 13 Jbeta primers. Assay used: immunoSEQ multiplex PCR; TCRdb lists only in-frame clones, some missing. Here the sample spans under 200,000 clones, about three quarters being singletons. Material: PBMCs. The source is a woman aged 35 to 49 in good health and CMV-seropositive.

CDR3 sequence: CASSYDYSTDTQYF. DNA of the CDR3: TGTGCCAGCAGTTACGACTACAGCACAGATACGCAGTATTTT. The rearrangement links TRBV6-5 to TRBJ2-3; D is possibly TRBD2 (5 bases). The CDR3 contains 14 residues. V was pared by 2 bases and J by 0 bases, with 6 bases between. Germline lookup yields CDR1 MNHEY and CDR2 SVGAGI.

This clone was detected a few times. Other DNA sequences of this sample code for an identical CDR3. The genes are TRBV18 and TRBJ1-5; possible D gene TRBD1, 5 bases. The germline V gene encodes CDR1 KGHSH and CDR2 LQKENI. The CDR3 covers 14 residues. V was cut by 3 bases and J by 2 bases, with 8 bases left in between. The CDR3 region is CASSPSGGNQPQHF. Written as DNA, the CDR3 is TGTGCCAGCTCACCCTCGGGGGGCAATCAGCCCCAGCATTTT.

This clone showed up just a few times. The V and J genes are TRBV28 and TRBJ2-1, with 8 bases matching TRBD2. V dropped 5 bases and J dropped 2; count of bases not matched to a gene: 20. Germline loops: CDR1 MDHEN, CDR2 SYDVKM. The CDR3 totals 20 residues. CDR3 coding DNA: TGTGCCAGCAGTACCCCAACGGGGGGGATTCCCCGAAAAGCCTACAATGAGCAGTTCTTC. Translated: CASSTPTGGIPRKAYNEQFF.

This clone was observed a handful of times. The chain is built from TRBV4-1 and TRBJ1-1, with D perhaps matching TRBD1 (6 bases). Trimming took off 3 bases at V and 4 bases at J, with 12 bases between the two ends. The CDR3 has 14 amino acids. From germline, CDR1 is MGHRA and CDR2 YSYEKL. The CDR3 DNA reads TGCGCCAGCAGCCATGCACAGGGCTCCACTGAAGCTTTCTTT. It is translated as CASSHAQGSTEAFF.